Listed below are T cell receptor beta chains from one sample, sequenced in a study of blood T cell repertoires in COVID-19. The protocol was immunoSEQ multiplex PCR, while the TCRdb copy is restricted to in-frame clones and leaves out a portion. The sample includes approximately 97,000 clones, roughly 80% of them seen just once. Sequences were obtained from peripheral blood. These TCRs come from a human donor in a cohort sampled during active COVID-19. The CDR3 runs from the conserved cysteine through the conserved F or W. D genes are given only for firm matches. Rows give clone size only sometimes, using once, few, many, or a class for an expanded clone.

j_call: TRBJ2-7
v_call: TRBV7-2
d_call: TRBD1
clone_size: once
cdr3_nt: TGTGCCAGCAGCTCTGACAGGGGACGCTACGAGCAGTACTTC
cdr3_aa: CASSSDRGRYEQYF

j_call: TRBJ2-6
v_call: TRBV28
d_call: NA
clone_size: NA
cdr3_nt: TGTGCCAGCAGAACACAGGGCTCTGGGGCCAACGTCCTGACTTTC
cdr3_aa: CASRTQGSGANVLTF

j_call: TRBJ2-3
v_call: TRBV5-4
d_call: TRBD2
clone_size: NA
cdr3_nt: TGTGCCAGCACCTTAAGACTAGCGGGGGGTACAGATACGCAGTATTTT
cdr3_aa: CASTLRLAGGTDTQYF

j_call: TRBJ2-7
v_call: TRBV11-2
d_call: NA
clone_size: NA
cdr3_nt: TGTGCCAGCAGCTCCTGGACAGTCTCCTACGAGCAGTACTTC
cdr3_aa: CASSSWTVSYEQYF

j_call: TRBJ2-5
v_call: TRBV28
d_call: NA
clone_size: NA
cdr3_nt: TGTGCCAGCAGTTGGGTGGCCAGGAGGAGAGAGACCCAGTACTTC
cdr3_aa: CASSWVARRRETQYF

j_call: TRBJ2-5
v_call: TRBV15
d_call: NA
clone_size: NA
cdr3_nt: TGTGCCACCAGCAGAGCTAGCGTTCGAGGAGAGACCCAGTACTTC
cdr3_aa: CATSRASVRGETQYF

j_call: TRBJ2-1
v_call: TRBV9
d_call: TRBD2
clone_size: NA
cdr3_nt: TGTGCCAGCAGCGATAGCGGGGGGTACAATGAGCAGTTCTTC
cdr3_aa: CASSDSGGYNEQFF

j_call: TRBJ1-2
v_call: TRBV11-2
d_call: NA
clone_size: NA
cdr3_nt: TGTGCCAGCAGCTTCTACGTTGGGGGCGGGTATGGCTACACCTTC
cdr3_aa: CASSFYVGGGYGYTF

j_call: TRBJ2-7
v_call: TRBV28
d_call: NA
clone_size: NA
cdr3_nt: TGTGCCAGCAGCTCAACAGCCTACGAGCAGTACTTC
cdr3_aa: CASSSTAYEQYF

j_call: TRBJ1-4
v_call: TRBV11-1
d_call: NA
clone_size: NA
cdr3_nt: TGTGCCAGCAGCCAAGGGAGTGAAAAACTGTTTTTT
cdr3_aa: CASSQGSEKLFF

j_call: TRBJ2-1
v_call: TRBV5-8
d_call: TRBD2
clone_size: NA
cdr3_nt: TGTGCCAGCCCACTCGCAGTCGGGACTAGCGGGGCCGATGAGCAGTTCTTC
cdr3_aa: CASPLAVGTSGADEQFF

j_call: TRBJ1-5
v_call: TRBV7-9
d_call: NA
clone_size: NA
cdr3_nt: TGTGCCAGCAGCCCCGGCGGTACGGGAGATCAGCCCCAGCATTTT
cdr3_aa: CASSPGGTGDQPQHF

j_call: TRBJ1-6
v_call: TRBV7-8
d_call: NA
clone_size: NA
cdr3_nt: TGTGCCAGCAGCCCCGGTGCCAATTCACCCCTCCACTTT
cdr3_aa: CASSPGANSPLHF

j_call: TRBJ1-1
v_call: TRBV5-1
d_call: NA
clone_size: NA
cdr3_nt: TGCGCCAGCAGCTTCCAAGCGGCTACGAACACTGAAGCTTTCTTT
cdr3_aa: CASSFQAATNTEAFF

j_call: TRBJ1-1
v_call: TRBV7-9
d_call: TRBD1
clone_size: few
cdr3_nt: TGTGCCAGCAGACGACAGGGGGCCGGCACTGAAGCTTTCTTT
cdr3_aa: CASRRQGAGTEAFF

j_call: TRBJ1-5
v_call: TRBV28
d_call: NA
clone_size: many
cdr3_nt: TGTGCCAGCAGGGCAGGCCATCAGCCCCAGCATTTT
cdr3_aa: CASRAGHQPQHF

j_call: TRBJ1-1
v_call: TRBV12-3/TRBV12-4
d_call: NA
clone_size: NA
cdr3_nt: TGTGCCAGCAGTTTCTCGGGTTACACTGAAGCTTTCTTT
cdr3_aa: CASSFSGYTEAFF

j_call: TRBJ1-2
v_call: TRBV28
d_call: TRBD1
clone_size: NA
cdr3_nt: TGTGCCGGCAGGGGACAGGGGTATGGCTACACCTTC
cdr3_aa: CAGRGQGYGYTF

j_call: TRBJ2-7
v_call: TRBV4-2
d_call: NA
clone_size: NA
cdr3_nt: TGTGCCAGCAGCCAAGTAGGGCTAGCTGAACAGTACTTC
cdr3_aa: CASSQVGLAEQYF

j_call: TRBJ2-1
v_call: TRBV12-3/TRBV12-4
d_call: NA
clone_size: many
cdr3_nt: TGTGCCAGCAGTTCAGGTGCGGGCCATGAGCAGTTCTTC
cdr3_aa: CASSSGAGHEQFF

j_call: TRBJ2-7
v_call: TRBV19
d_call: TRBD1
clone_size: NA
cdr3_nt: TGTGCCAGTAGTACCCCCCGGACAGGGGGCGCGTACGAGCAGTACTTC
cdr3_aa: CASSTPRTGGAYEQYF

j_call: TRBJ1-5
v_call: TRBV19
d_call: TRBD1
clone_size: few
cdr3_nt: TGTGCCACCTCCGAGACAGGGGGCAATCAGCCCCAGCATTTT
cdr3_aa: CATSETGGNQPQHF

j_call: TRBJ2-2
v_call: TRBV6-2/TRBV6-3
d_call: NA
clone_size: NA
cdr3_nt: TGTGCCAGCAGTTACTCTTCAGTGGGGGCTGGGAACACCGGGGAGCTGTTTTTT
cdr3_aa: CASSYSSVGAGNTGELFF

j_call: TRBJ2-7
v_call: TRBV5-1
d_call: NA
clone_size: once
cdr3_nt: TGCGCCAGCAGCTGGGACAATCCTTCCTACGAGCAGTACTTC
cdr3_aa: CASSWDNPSYEQYF

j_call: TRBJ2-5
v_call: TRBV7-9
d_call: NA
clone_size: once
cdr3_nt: TGTGCCAGCAGCAAAACAGCCTCTCAGTACCAAGAGACCCAGTACTTC
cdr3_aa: CASSKTASQYQETQYF

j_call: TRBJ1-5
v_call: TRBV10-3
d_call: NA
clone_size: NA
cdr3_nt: TGTGCCATCAGTGATTTGGGGGGGGCGGTCAATCAGCCCCAGCATTTT
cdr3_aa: CAISDLGGAVNQPQHF

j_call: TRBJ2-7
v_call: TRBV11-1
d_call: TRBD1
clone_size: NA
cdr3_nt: TGTGCCAGCAGCCAAAGACAGGGAAGTCCCTACGAGCAGTACTTC
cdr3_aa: CASSQRQGSPYEQYF

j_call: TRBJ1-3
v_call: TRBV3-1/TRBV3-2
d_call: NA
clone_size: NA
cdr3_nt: TGTGCCAGCACGCACCCCGGGTTCACGGCTGGAAACACCATATATTTT
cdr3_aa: CASTHPGFTAGNTIYF

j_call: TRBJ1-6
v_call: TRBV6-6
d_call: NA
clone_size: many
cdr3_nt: TGTGCCAGCAGTTACGCCCGGGGGGCCCCGGTCCACTTT
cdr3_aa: CASSYARGAPVHF

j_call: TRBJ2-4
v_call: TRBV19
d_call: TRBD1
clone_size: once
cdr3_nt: TGTGCCAGTAGTATAACAGGGGGCAGGAAAAACATTCAGTACTTC
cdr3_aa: CASSITGGRKNIQYF

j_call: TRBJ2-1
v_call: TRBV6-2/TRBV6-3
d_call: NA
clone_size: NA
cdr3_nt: TGTGCCAGCAGTCGGAGGTCTGAGCAGTTCTTC
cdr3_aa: CASSRRSEQFF

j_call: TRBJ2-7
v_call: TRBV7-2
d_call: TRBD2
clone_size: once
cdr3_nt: TGTGCCAGCAGCTTAGTGGGCTTGGGGGGGGCCTACGAGCAGTACTTC
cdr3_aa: CASSLVGLGGAYEQYF

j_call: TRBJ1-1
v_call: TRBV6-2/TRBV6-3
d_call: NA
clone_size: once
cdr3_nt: TGTGCCAGCAGTTCCCTGGGGCGGACGAACACTGAAGCTTTCTTT
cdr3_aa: CASSSLGRTNTEAFF

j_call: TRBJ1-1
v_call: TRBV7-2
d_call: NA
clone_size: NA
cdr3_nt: TGTGCCAGCAGCTTAGCACGACACTTGAACACTGAAGCTTTCTTT
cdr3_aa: CASSLARHLNTEAFF